These 13 T cell receptor beta chains share one sample of origin, sequenced in a study of blood T cells in healthy people across ages. Alongside a J-beta primer mix, a sample-barcoded 5' primer served in a second PCR lasting 7 to 11 cycles. TCRdb re-derived calls from the 5' RACE reads in MiXCR, one entry per CDR3 protein. The sample yields just over 1 million distinct CDR3 sequences, more than 35% seen once. The sample consisted of blood. The source is a woman aged 55-70 years in good health.

In its sample, this clonotype was seen a few times. V usage is TRBV2 and J usage is TRBJ1-1; D remains unclear. Per germline, CDR1 SNHLY and CDR2 FYNNEI. The CDR3 length is 12 residues. With 1 base removed from V and 11 bases from J, the gap between germline ends came to 11 bases. This CDR3 reads CASSEEKGRAFF. CDR3 sequence (DNA): TGTGCCAGCAGTGAAGAGAAGGGCAGGGCTTTCTTT.

The chain carries TRBV29-1 and TRBJ2-5, with D possibly being TRBD1 or TRBD2 (5 bases each). The germline gives CDR1 SQVTM, CDR2 ANQGSEA. Trimming removed 4 bases from V and 11 bases from J, with 17 bases in between. The CDR3 contains 12 residues. CDR3 protein: CSVARGADEQYF. As DNA, the CDR3 is TGCAGCGTTGCGCGAGGGGCGGATGAGCAGTACTTC.

This clonotype came up a few times. V usage is TRBV29-1 and J usage is TRBJ1-5; TRBD1 matches 7 bases. J lost 2 bases, V lost 2 bases, and 0 bases had no gene match. Germline values: CDR1 SQVTM, CDR2 ANQGSEA. This CDR3 is 13 amino acids long. CDR3 coding DNA: TGCAGCGTTGAAACAGGGGGCAATCAGCCCCAGCATTTT. Amino acid sequence: CSVETGGNQPQHF.

This clonotype was observed at least ten times. The J gene is TRBJ2-3, the V gene TRBV4-2; 7 bases agree with TRBD2. The ends lost 0 bases at V and 6 bases at J; junction bases unmatched: 9. The CDR3 is made up of 16 amino acids. The germline V gene encodes CDR1 LGHNA and CDR2 YNFKEQ. CDR3 sequence reads: CASSQEGTTYTDTQYF. Here the CDR3 DNA reads TGTGCCAGCAGCCAAGAGGGGACTACTTACACTGATACGCAGTATTTT.

The J gene is TRBJ2-3, the V gene TRBV29-1; D is perhaps TRBD1 (5 bases). Germline loops: CDR1 SQVTM, CDR2 ANQGSEA. The ends were cut back, 6 bases at V and 1 base at J, with 14 bases in the middle. This CDR3 has 14 residues. The CDR3 DNA sequence: TGCAGCGTCCCAGGGCAGGTCCGCACAGATACGCAGTATTTT. Its protein product is CSVPGQVRTDTQYF.

The chain carries TRBV27 and TRBJ2-3; D unclear. Germline values: CDR1 MNHEY, CDR2 SMNVEV (reference sequence). V lost 4 bases to trimming and J lost 0 bases, with 8 bases between them. The CDR3 is made up of 14 amino acids. DNA for the CDR3: TGTGCCAGCAGTTCCCTCTCTAGCACAGATACGCAGTATTTT. It specifies CASSSLSSTDTQYF.

V is TRBV9 and J is TRBJ2-2, with 8 bases matching TRBD2. CDR3 length: 15 amino acids. CDR1 is SGDLS, CDR2 YYNGEE, per germline. With V trimmed by 3 bases and J by 4 bases, 5 bases remained unmatched. CDR3 in DNA: TGTGCCAGCAGCGCGAGCGGGAGTCGCACCGGGGAGCTGTTTTTT. Its translation: CASSASGSRTGELFF.

This rearrangement joins TRBV20-1 to TRBJ2-7; the D gene is possibly TRBD2 (6 bases). There are 14 residues in the CDR3. V was cut by 0 bases and J by 6 bases, with 15 bases left in between. Germline V gene lookup returns CDR1 DFQATT and CDR2 SNEGSKA (reference sequence). Written as DNA, the CDR3 is TGCAGTGCTAGAGATCACGGGAGTGGCTGCGAGCAGTACTTC. Protein product: CSARDHGSGCEQYF.

The chain recombines TRBV5-1 with TRBJ2-1; D call uncertain. Germline CDR1 and CDR2: SGHRS and YFSETQ. Trimming removed 1 base at V and 5 bases at J, with 10 bases between. The CDR3 runs 14 residues. CDR3 nucleotides: TGCGCCAGCAGCTTGTTACGGCAGGACAATGAGCAGTTCTTC. Its protein is CASSLLRQDNEQFF.

This clonotype has a handful of counts. This chain connects TRBV6-6 to TRBJ2-7; D is undetermined. Per germline, CDR1 MNHNY and CDR2 SVGAGI (reference sequence). Trimming stripped 2 bases from V and 6 bases from J, with 5 bases between. CDR3 length equals 11 residues. As DNA, the CDR3 is TGTGCCAGCAGTTACGGCGCCGAGCAGTACTTC. Translated, it gives CASSYGAEQYF.

This clonotype occurred many times. This sequence joins TRBV7-2 and TRBJ2-7; D perhaps matches TRBD1 (5 bases). CDR1 SGHTA and CDR2 FQGNSA come from the germline V gene. Trimming cost V 1 base and J 0 bases, with 10 bases left between them. The CDR3 loop spans 15 amino acids. CDR3 loop: CASSLVPGNSYEQYF. The CDR3 DNA follows: TGTGCCAGCAGCTTAGTTCCAGGGAACTCCTACGAGCAGTACTTC. The whole variable domain, remainder taken from reference TRBV7-2 and TRBJ2-7, is GAGVSQSPSNKVTEKGKDVELRCDPISGHTALYWYRQSLGQGLEFLIYFQGNSAPDKSGLPSDRFSAERTGGSVSTLTIQRTQQEDSAVYLCASSLVPGNSYEQYFGPGTRLTVT.

V usage is TRBV10-1 and J usage is TRBJ2-5; tentative D call: TRBD1 (6 bases). V was pared by 5 bases and J by 3 bases, with 10 bases between. The germline V gene encodes CDR1 WNHNN and CDR2 SYGVQD (reference sequence). The CDR3 is 13 residues long. Written as DNA, the CDR3 is TGCGCCAGCAGTAAGGGGACAAAAGAGACCCAGTACTTC. Residues: CASSKGTKETQYF.

Concerning this clonotype: The CDR3 carries no conserved terminal phenylalanine or tryptophan, so it likely arises from a read error. The DNA is omitted, as the CDR3 cannot be located on it reliably, and the CDR3 follows TCRdb's listing. The chain links TRBV12-3 or TRBV12-4 to TRBJ2-3; the D call of TRBD1 is as the table states it, not checked on the DNA. The CDR3 is 13 residues long, ends included. The chain's CDR3 is CASSRRGTDTEYS.